This T cell receptor (beta chain) stems from a study of cytomegalovirus exposure and HLA in healthy donors. Germline CDR1 reads SSHAT; CDR2 reads FNYEAQ (reference sequence). The V end was cut by 5 bases, the J end by 0 bases, with 10 bases between. The CDR3 spans 15 residues. Primers: 60 Vbeta forward and 13 Jbeta reverse. The repertoire was sequenced with immunoSEQ multiplex PCR; TCRdb's copy has only in-frame clones and lacks some. This sample yields 110,000 to 150,000 clones, of which around 84% are seen a single time; roughly 2.7% belongs to the top ten. This TCR was sampled from a boy aged 2 to 10 in good health and CMV-seronegative. The rearrangement joins TRBV7-7 to TRBJ2-2; D unresolved. Source material: PBMCs. CDR3 in amino acids: CASSTGGANTGELFF. The CDR3 DNA reads TGTGCCAGCAGCACGGGTGGCGCGAACACCGGGGAGCTGTTTTTT.